This T cell receptor beta chain was observed in a study of beta chain features in type 1 diabetes. Study-level background: 107,917,701 sorted cells were examined across all samples. Study outcomes and limitations: A greater similarity of naive, central memory and Treg TCRB repertoires was seen among patients than among healthy donors.

In its sample, this clone was seen a few times. No antigen is known for it. The authors sorted CD4+ naive, central memory, regulatory and stem cell-like memory cells via CD45RO/CCR7/CD25/CD127/CD95/CD27. Reverse transcribing all isolated RNA meant expressed TCRB transcripts were sequenced. About 3.6 million reads were obtained on average from naive, central memory and regulatory T cell samples. TCRdb's copy holds only in-frame clones and misses some; the assay was immunoSEQ multiplex PCR. This repertoire shows some 330,000 clones, more than 9.5% found once; its top ten account for under 0.02%. The length of the CDR3 is 13 residues. Trimming shortened V by 0 bases and J by 2 bases, and 8 bases separated the two germline ends. Germline CDR1 is GTSNPN and CDR2 is SVGIG (reference sequence).

The sample was naive CD4+ T cells from blood. This clonotype was sampled from a woman in her twenties or thirties in good health. The V call is TRBV30, the J call TRBJ2-7; D gene unclear. CDR3: CAWSVRVPYEQYF. The CDR3 bases are TGTGCCTGGAGTGTCCGGGTTCCCTACGAGCAGTACTTC.